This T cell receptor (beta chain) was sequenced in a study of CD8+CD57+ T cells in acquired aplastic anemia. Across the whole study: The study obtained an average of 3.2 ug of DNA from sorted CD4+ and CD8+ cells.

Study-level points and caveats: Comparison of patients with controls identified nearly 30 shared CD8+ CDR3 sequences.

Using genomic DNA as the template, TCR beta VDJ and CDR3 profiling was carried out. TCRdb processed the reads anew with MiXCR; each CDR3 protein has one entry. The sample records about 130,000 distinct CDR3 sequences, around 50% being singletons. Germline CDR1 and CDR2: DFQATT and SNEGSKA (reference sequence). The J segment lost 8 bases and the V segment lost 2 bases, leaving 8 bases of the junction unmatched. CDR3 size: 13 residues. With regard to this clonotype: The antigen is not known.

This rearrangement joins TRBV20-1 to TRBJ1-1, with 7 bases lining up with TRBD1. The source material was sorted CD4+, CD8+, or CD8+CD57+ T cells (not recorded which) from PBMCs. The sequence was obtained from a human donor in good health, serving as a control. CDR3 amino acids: CSARNTGELEAFF. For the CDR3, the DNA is TGCAGTGCTAGAAACACAGGGGAATTAGAAGCTTTCTTT.